A selection of T cell receptor beta chains follows, all from one sample in a study of CD8 T cells in Susac syndrome. TCRdb analysed the immunoSEQ multiplex PCR reads with MiXCR anew, one entry per CDR3 protein. In the table there are some 300,000 distinct CDR3 sequences, about 89% of which are singletons. The sequencing sample was made of CD8+ T cells from PBMCs. The receptors were sampled from a human donor with multiple sclerosis. The CDR3 runs from the conserved cysteine through the conserved F or W. Each record gives: V gene, D gene, clone size, J gene, CDR3 DNA, CDR3 protein. The D gene is left open where the match is weak. The listing skips clone size in some rows; elsewhere it reads once, few, many or a size class.

V: TRBV13
D: TRBD1
size: once
J: TRBJ2-1
DNA: TGTGCCAGCAGCCTGGGACAGGGAGGCTTGAATGAGCAGTTCTTC
CDR3: CASSLGQGGLNEQFF

V: TRBV6-2/TRBV6-3
D: TRBD2
size: .
J: TRBJ2-1
DNA: TGTGCCAGCAGTCTCGGCGGGACTAGCGACTACAATGAGCAGTTCTTC
CDR3: CASSLGGTSDYNEQFF

V: TRBV11-2
D: .
size: .
J: TRBJ1-1
DNA: TGTGCCAGCAGCCAAAGAGGGGCCACTGAAGCTTTCTTT
CDR3: CASSQRGATEAFF

V: TRBV7-8
D: .
size: .
J: TRBJ1-2
DNA: TGTGCCAGCAGCTTATTCAGGGAATCGGATGGCTACACCTTC
CDR3: CASSLFRESDGYTF

V: TRBV27
D: .
size: .
J: TRBJ1-5
DNA: TGTGCCAGCAGTTTAAAGGCAGGGAGTCAGCCCCAGCATTTT
CDR3: CASSLKAGSQPQHF

V: TRBV7-9
D: .
size: .
J: TRBJ1-4
DNA: TGTGCCAGCAGCTTTCTCGCTAGGGAAAAACTGTTTTTT
CDR3: CASSFLAREKLFF

V: TRBV20-1
D: .
size: .
J: TRBJ1-2
DNA: TGCAGTGCTAGACCCCGCGACAGCTATGGCTACACCTTC
CDR3: CSARPRDSYGYTF

V: TRBV19
D: TRBD2
size: .
J: TRBJ2-1
DNA: TGTGCCAGTATGGGGACTAGCGCGGGGCCTGTCTACAATGAGCAGTTCTTC
CDR3: CASMGTSAGPVYNEQFF

V: TRBV14
D: .
size: .
J: TRBJ2-2
DNA: TGTGCCAGCAATTTCGCAGGGGGAGGCGGGGAGCTGTTTTTT
CDR3: CASNFAGGGGELFF

V: TRBV6-2/TRBV6-3
D: .
size: few
J: TRBJ2-7
DNA: TGTGCCAGCGGATCATGGGAGCAGTACTTC
CDR3: CASGSWEQYF

V: TRBV29-1
D: .
size: .
J: TRBJ2-5
DNA: TGCAGCGTTGAACAATGGATGGGTGGAGAGGGGGAGACCCAGTACTTC
CDR3: CSVEQWMGGEGETQYF

V: TRBV4-1
D: .
size: .
J: TRBJ2-3
DNA: TGCGCCAGCAGCCAAGATTTGGTGGTCAGGACATCTAGCACAGATACGCAGTATTTT
CDR3: CASSQDLVVRTSSTDTQYF

V: TRBV27
D: .
size: .
J: TRBJ1-5
DNA: TGTGCCAGCAGTTTATCAGGACAGCGCAATCAGCCCCAGCATTTT
CDR3: CASSLSGQRNQPQHF

V: TRBV2
D: TRBD1
size: .
J: TRBJ1-2
DNA: TGTGCCAGCAGTGAGGCAGGGGGCGGCTATGGCTACACCTTC
CDR3: CASSEAGGGYGYTF

V: TRBV27
D: TRBD1
size: .
J: TRBJ2-2
DNA: TGTGCCAGCAGTTTACATCCCGGGACAGGACTGCCGGAGCTGTTTTTT
CDR3: CASSLHPGTGLPELFF

V: TRBV7-9
D: .
size: .
J: TRBJ2-3
DNA: TGTGCCAGCAGCTCCCCGACCCTGGGACTTACGCAGTATTTT
CDR3: CASSSPTLGLTQYF

V: TRBV6-1
D: TRBD1
size: .
J: TRBJ2-5
DNA: TGTGCCTTCACCGACCGAACCGACAGGGGGCTACAAGAGACCCAGTACTTC
CDR3: CAFTDRTDRGLQETQYF

V: TRBV27
D: TRBD1
size: .
J: TRBJ2-7
DNA: TGTGCCAGCAGTTTTTACGTCGGTGGGGGACAGGGGGCGCCCTACGAGCAGTACTTC
CDR3: CASSFYVGGGQGAPYEQYF

V: TRBV7-9
D: TRBD1
size: .
J: TRBJ2-2
DNA: TGTGCCAGCCCTCCGTTGGGACAGGGGCGCTTTCCCGGGGAGCTGTTTTTT
CDR3: CASPPLGQGRFPGELFF

V: TRBV4-3
D: .
size: few
J: TRBJ2-4
DNA: TGCGCCAGCAGCCGTACCGGGACGGAAAACATTCAGTACTTC
CDR3: CASSRTGTENIQYF

V: TRBV14
D: .
size: .
J: TRBJ1-2
DNA: TGTGCCAGCAGCCAAGAAGAGTCCTATGGCTACACCTTC
CDR3: CASSQEESYGYTF

V: TRBV2
D: TRBD1
size: .
J: TRBJ2-5
DNA: TGTGCCAGCAGTGGAGACAGGGGGCTCGAGACCCAGTACTTC
CDR3: CASSGDRGLETQYF

V: TRBV6-1
D: TRBD2
size: .
J: TRBJ2-2
DNA: TGTGCCAGCCAAGGGACTAGCGGGGGGGGAGCCGGGGAGCTGTTTTTT
CDR3: CASQGTSGGGAGELFF

V: TRBV4-2
D: TRBD1
size: .
J: TRBJ2-7
DNA: TGTGCCAGCAGCCAAGATACCACCGGGACAGGGGCCTACGAGCAGTACTTC
CDR3: CASSQDTTGTGAYEQYF

V: TRBV5-4
D: .
size: few
J: TRBJ2-3
DNA: TGTGCCAGCAGCTTGGCCGGGGGGCCGGCAGATACGCAGTATTTT
CDR3: CASSLAGGPADTQYF

V: TRBV27
D: TRBD1
size: .
J: TRBJ1-1
DNA: TGTGCCAGCAGTCCCCGGGACAGGGGGTCTCTGAGTCGTTTGGACACTGAAGCTTTCTTT
CDR3: CASSPRDRGSLSRLDTEAFF

V: TRBV5-4
D: .
size: .
J: TRBJ2-2
DNA: TGTGCCAGCAGCTTGCAGGGGTTCACCGGGGAGCTGTTTTTT
CDR3: CASSLQGFTGELFF

V: TRBV30
D: TRBD2
size: .
J: TRBJ2-1
DNA: TGTGCCTGGTCTAGCGGGGTAGTGGATGAGCAGTTCTTC
CDR3: CAWSSGVVDEQFF

V: TRBV6-2/TRBV6-3
D: .
size: .
J: TRBJ1-5
DNA: TGTGCCCTTCGTTGCAGATCGAATCAGCCCCAGCACTTT
CDR3: CALRCRSNQPQHF

V: TRBV5-8
D: TRBD1
size: .
J: TRBJ1-4
DNA: TGTGCCAGCAGCTCGACAGGGGGGAATGAAAAACTGTTTTTT
CDR3: CASSSTGGNEKLFF

V: TRBV20-1
D: .
size: few
J: TRBJ2-7
DNA: TGCAGTGTCGACCAACGAGGCGGAATCTACGAGCAGTACTTC
CDR3: CSVDQRGGIYEQYF

V: TRBV7-9
D: .
size: .
J: TRBJ2-7
DNA: TGTGCCAGCAGCCTCCTGGACAAAACCTACGAGCAGTACTTC
CDR3: CASSLLDKTYEQYF

V: TRBV7-6
D: TRBD1
size: .
J: TRBJ1-3
DNA: TGTGCCAGCAGCTTTCAGGGGGGATGGAGAAACACCATATATTTT
CDR3: CASSFQGGWRNTIYF

V: TRBV24-1
D: .
size: .
J: TRBJ2-1
DNA: TGTGCCACCAGTAGAAGAAGCTCCTACAATGAGCAGTTCTTC
CDR3: CATSRRSSYNEQFF

V: TRBV14
D: TRBD1
size: few
J: TRBJ2-4
DNA: TGTGCCAGCAGCCAGACAGGGGGAGACATTCAGTACTTC
CDR3: CASSQTGGDIQYF

V: TRBV20-1
D: TRBD1
size: .
J: TRBJ2-7
DNA: TGCAGTGCTAGTGCCCGGGACAGCCTCTTTGAGCAGTACTTC
CDR3: CSASARDSLFEQYF

V: TRBV6-2/TRBV6-3
D: TRBD2
size: .
J: TRBJ2-7
DNA: TGTGCCAGCTCACTAGCGGGAGTGCTCGAGCAGTACTTC
CDR3: CASSLAGVLEQYF

V: TRBV4-3
D: .
size: .
J: TRBJ2-7
DNA: TGCGCCAGCAGCCAAGAAGAGTTAACCTACGAGCAGTACTTC
CDR3: CASSQEELTYEQYF

V: TRBV12-3/TRBV12-4
D: .
size: .
J: TRBJ2-7
DNA: TGTGCCAGCAGTTTAGTAATAGGGACCTACGAGCAGTACTTC
CDR3: CASSLVIGTYEQYF

V: TRBV4-1
D: .
size: few
J: TRBJ2-7
DNA: TGCGCCAGCAGCCTACAGGGTGGGTCGGGGGAGCAGTACTTC
CDR3: CASSLQGGSGEQYF

V: TRBV29-1
D: .
size: .
J: TRBJ2-6
DNA: TGCAGCGTTGAGTCCACCCCTGGGGCCAACGTCCTGACTTTC
CDR3: CSVESTPGANVLTF